This paragraph reports one T cell receptor beta chain. The data were taken from a study of PD-1 blockade in classical Hodgkin lymphoma. Every patient experienced relapse after autologous stem cell transplantation, and brentuximab vedotin exposure varied. Negative magnetic selection isolated CD4+ T cells from thawed PBMCs. This table comes from immunoSEQ multiplex PCR, and its TCRdb copy is limited to in-frame clones, with some not included. The sample holds 27,000 or so clones, about 83% seen once. Germline values: CDR1 KGHSH, CDR2 LQKENI. V lost 2 bases to trimming and J lost 4 bases, with 16 bases between them. This CDR3 has 16 amino acids.

V usage is TRBV18 and J usage is TRBJ2-3; D not certain. The sequences come from CD4+ T cells from blood, collected at baseline. The receptor comes from a human donor with classical Hodgkin lymphoma. The CDR3 loop is CASSPRAGPAADTQYF. For the CDR3, the DNA is TGTGCCAGCTCACCAAGAGCCGGGCCCGCGGCAGATACGCAGTATTTT.